This TCR beta chain was observed in a study of OX40 agonist ivuxolimab in advanced cancers. TCRdb's copy holds only in-frame clones and misses some; the assay was immunoSEQ multiplex PCR. The table has about 81,000 clones, about 81% seen once. Points on this clone: What it binds is not known.

The CDR3 is 16 amino acids. Germline trimming cut 4 bases from V and 4 bases from J; bases unmatched to any gene: 10. The V gene's germline CDR1 is SGHDT and CDR2 YYEEEE. The study's findings and limits: Low normalized T-cell clonal expansion was also seen in some nonresponders.

Sequencing used CD4+ or CD8+ T cells sorted from blood, obtained in a trial of the OX40 agonist ivuxolimab. This chain uses TRBV5-6 with TRBJ2-5; 10 bases agree with TRBD2. This sequence originates from an adult with an advanced solid tumor such as melanoma, head and neck, liver or kidney cancer. CDR3 bases: TGTGCCAGCAGCCCCCTAGCGGGGGAGACCCGAGAGACCCAGTACTTC. Protein sequence: CASSPLAGETRETQYF.